A selection of T cell receptor beta chains follows, all from one sample in a study of vaccination effects on CD4 cells after COVID-19. Antigens for these TCRs are unknown. Clones were sequenced by immunoSEQ multiplex PCR, and TCRdb holds only the in-frame ones, with some missing. The sample has 25,000 or so clones; about 73% are singletons. Specimen: CD4+ T cells from PBMCs cultured with SARS-CoV-2 spike peptides, collected after COVID-19 vaccination. The receptors stem from a human donor who received a COVID-19 vaccine. Each CDR3 is given with its conserved first and last residue. The order of the fields is clone size, V gene, J gene, D gene, CDR3 protein, CDR3 DNA. A D gene is named only where the DNA matches it firmly. Expanded clones get a size class; other rows say once, few or many, or leave the size out.

size: .
V: TRBV5-1
J: TRBJ1-6
D: .
CDR3: CASSLAGFNSPLHF
DNA: TGCGCCAGCAGCTTGGCCGGGTTCAATTCACCCCTCCACTTT

size: once
V: TRBV12-5
J: TRBJ2-7
D: .
CDR3: CASGFQGREYF
DNA: TGTGCTAGTGGTTTCCAGGGTAGGGAGTACTTC

size: once
V: TRBV27
J: TRBJ2-7
D: TRBD2
CDR3: CASSSGLAYEQYF
DNA: TGTGCCAGCAGTTCGGGACTAGCCTACGAGCAGTACTTC

size: .
V: TRBV2
J: TRBJ2-7
D: TRBD1
CDR3: CAGGTGGYEQYF
DNA: TGTGCCGGGGGGACAGGGGGCTACGAGCAGTACTTC

size: .
V: TRBV4-1
J: TRBJ2-5
D: .
CDR3: CASSRGFQETQYF
DNA: TGCGCCAGCAGCCGAGGCTTCCAAGAGACCCAGTACTTC

size: medium-sized
V: TRBV11-2
J: TRBJ2-3
D: .
CDR3: CASSPSDYTDTQYF
DNA: TGTGCCAGCAGCCCCTCAGATTACACAGATACGCAGTATTTT

size: .
V: TRBV18
J: TRBJ2-1
D: TRBD2
CDR3: CASSPRVSGTYNEQFF
DNA: TGTGCCAGCTCACCGCGGGTTAGCGGGACCTACAATGAGCAGTTCTTC

size: .
V: TRBV19
J: TRBJ1-6
D: .
CDR3: CASSISGPHNSPLHF
DNA: TGTGCCAGTAGTATTTCGGGGCCTCATAATTCACCCCTCCACTTT

size: .
V: TRBV19
J: TRBJ1-4
D: .
CDR3: CASSIAGAWGTNEKLFF
DNA: TGTGCCAGTAGTATCGCGGGTGCCTGGGGAACTAATGAAAAACTGTTTTTT

size: .
V: TRBV5-1
J: TRBJ2-7
D: .
CDR3: CASSFSPGRQSYEQYF
DNA: TGCGCCAGCAGCTTTTCCCCCGGCAGGCAGTCCTACGAGCAGTACTTC

size: .
V: TRBV3-1/TRBV3-2
J: TRBJ2-7
D: TRBD2
CDR3: CASSQGSGGGFYEQYF
DNA: TGTGCCAGCAGCCAAGGGTCTGGGGGGGGATTTTACGAGCAGTACTTC

size: few
V: TRBV7-9
J: TRBJ2-5
D: .
CDR3: CASSWVGETQYF
DNA: TGTGCCAGCAGCTGGGTCGGCGAGACCCAGTACTTC

size: .
V: TRBV23-1
J: TRBJ1-2
D: TRBD1
CDR3: CASSQSILETGLRYGYTF
DNA: TGCGCCAGCAGTCAATCTATTCTCGAGACAGGGCTACGCTATGGCTACACCTTC

size: .
V: TRBV6-2/TRBV6-3
J: TRBJ1-5
D: .
CDR3: CASSYHTREPQHF
DNA: TGTGCCAGCAGTTACCATACCCGGGAGCCCCAGCATTTT

size: .
V: TRBV6-5
J: TRBJ1-3
D: .
CDR3: CASSYTWDIDGNTIYF
DNA: TGTGCCAGCAGTTACACCTGGGACATCGATGGAAACACCATATATTTT

size: .
V: TRBV7-9
J: TRBJ2-4
D: .
CDR3: CASDGLAKNIQYF
DNA: TGTGCCTCAGACGGATTAGCCAAAAACATTCAGTACTTC

size: .
V: TRBV12-3/TRBV12-4
J: TRBJ2-2
D: .
CDR3: CASSRRTGELFF
DNA: TGTGCCAGCAGCCGACGGACCGGGGAGCTGTTTTTT

size: few
V: TRBV25-1
J: TRBJ1-2
D: .
CDR3: CASSGLSYGYTF
DNA: TGTGCCAGCAGTGGACTTTCTTATGGCTACACCTTC

size: .
V: TRBV5-1
J: TRBJ2-5
D: TRBD2
CDR3: CASSPGLAGGYQETQYF
DNA: TGCGCCAGCAGCCCAGGACTAGCGGGGGGGTACCAAGAGACCCAGTACTTC

size: .
V: TRBV11-2
J: TRBJ2-5
D: .
CDR3: CASSLVSNQETQYF
DNA: TGTGCCAGCAGCTTAGTCAGTAACCAAGAGACCCAGTACTTC

size: .
V: TRBV3-1/TRBV3-2
J: TRBJ2-3
D: .
CDR3: CASSLRAGKTSTDTQYF
DNA: TGTGCCAGCAGCCTAAGGGCGGGGAAGACTAGCACAGATACGCAGTATTTT

size: once
V: TRBV3-1/TRBV3-2
J: TRBJ1-5
D: .
CDR3: CASSPGSGSNQPQHF
DNA: TGTGCCAGCAGCCCAGGATCGGGTAGCAATCAGCCCCAGCATTTT

size: .
V: TRBV7-6
J: TRBJ2-2
D: TRBD2
CDR3: CASSPLAGGYLNTGELFF
DNA: TGTGCCAGCAGCCCCCTAGCGGGAGGGTATTTAAACACCGGGGAGCTGTTTTTT

size: once
V: TRBV7-2
J: TRBJ2-1
D: TRBD2
CDR3: CASSSTGTNYNEQFF
DNA: TGTGCCAGCAGCTCAACCGGGACTAACTACAATGAGCAGTTCTTC

size: .
V: TRBV19
J: TRBJ1-1
D: TRBD1
CDR3: CASRTDRGSYTEAFF
DNA: TGTGCCAGTAGGACGGACAGGGGGTCGTACACTGAAGCTTTCTTT

size: .
V: TRBV19
J: TRBJ1-1
D: TRBD1
CDR3: CASSIDHRGGTEAFF
DNA: TGTGCCAGTAGTATAGATCACAGGGGCGGTACTGAAGCTTTCTTT

size: few
V: TRBV6-5
J: TRBJ2-1
D: TRBD2
CDR3: CASSSGGAGNEQFF
DNA: TGTGCCAGCAGTAGCGGGGGGGCTGGCAATGAGCAGTTCTTC

size: .
V: TRBV20-1
J: TRBJ2-1
D: .
CDR3: CSARWRDEQFF
DNA: TGCAGTGCTAGATGGAGGGATGAGCAGTTCTTC

size: .
V: TRBV2
J: TRBJ1-5
D: .
CDR3: CASSETGRQPQHF
DNA: TGTGCCAGCAGTGAGACGGGCCGGCAGCCCCAGCATTTT